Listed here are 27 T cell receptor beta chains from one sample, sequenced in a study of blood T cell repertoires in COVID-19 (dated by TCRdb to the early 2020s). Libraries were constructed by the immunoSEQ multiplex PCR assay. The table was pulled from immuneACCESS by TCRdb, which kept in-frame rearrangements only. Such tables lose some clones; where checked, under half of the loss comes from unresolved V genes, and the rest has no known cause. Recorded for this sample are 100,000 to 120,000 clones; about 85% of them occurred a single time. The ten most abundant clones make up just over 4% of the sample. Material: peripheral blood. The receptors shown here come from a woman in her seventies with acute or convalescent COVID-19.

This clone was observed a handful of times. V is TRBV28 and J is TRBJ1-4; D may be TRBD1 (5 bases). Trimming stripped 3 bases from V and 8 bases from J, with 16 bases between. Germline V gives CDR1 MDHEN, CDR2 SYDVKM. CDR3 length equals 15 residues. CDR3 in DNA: TGTGCCAGCAGTTTCCTCAATAGGAGGGACGAAAAACTGTTTTTT. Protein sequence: CASSFLNRRDEKLFF.

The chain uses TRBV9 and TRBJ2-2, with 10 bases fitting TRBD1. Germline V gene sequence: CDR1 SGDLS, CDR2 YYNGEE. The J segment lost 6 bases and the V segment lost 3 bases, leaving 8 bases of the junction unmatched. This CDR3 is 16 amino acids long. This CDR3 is CASSATGQGSSGELFF. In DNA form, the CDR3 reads TGTGCCAGCAGCGCAACGGGACAGGGGAGTTCCGGGGAGCTGTTTTTT. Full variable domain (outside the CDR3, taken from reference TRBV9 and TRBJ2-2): DSGVTQTPKHLITATGQRVTLRCSPRSGDLSVYWYQQSLDQGLQFLIQYYNGEERAKGNILERFSAQQFPDLHSELNLSSLELGDSALYFCASSATGQGSSGELFFGEGSRLTVL.

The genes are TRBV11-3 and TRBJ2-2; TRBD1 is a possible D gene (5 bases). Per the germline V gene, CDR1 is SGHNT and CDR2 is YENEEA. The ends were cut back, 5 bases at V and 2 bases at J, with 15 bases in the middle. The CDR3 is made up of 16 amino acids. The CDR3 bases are TGTGCCAGCAGCCCACAAGGGGCAGTTAACACCGGGGAGCTGTTTTTT. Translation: CASSPQGAVNTGELFF.

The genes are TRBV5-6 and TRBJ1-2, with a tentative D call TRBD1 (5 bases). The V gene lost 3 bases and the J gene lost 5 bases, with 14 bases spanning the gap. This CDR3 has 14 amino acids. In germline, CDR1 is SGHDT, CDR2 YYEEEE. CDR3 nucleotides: TGTGCCAGCAGCTCCCTGGGGGGTATGTATGGCTACACCTTC. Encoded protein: CASSSLGGMYGYTF.

CDR3 sequence reads: CASSQSGGSITDTQYF. The CDR3 region has the DNA TGTGCCAGCTCACAGTCAGGGGGTTCGATCACAGATACGCAGTATTTT. The chain links TRBV18 to TRBJ2-3, with 7 bases identical to TRBD1. Trimming removed 4 bases from V and 2 bases from J; junction bases left unmatched: 9. CDR1 is KGHSH and CDR2 is LQKENI in the germline V gene. The CDR3 is 16 amino acids.

The CDR3 nucleotides are TGCGCCAGCAGCTTGGCCGGCAGGGTAATGTCACCCCTCCACTTT. Its protein product is CASSLAGRVMSPLHF. The V and J genes are TRBV5-1 and TRBJ1-6, with a tentative D call TRBD1 (5 bases). The CDR3 is made up of 15 amino acids. CDR1 is SGHRS, CDR2 YFSETQ, per germline. V was clipped by 0 bases and J by 10 bases, with 14 bases between them. Looking up the rest from reference TRBV5-1 and TRBJ1-6 gives the full variable domain: KAGVTQTPRYLIKTRGQQVTLSCSPISGHRSVSWYQQTPGQGLQFLFEYFSETQRNKGNFPGRFSGRQFSNSRSEMNVSTLELGDSALYLCASSLAGRVMSPLHFGNGTRLTVT.

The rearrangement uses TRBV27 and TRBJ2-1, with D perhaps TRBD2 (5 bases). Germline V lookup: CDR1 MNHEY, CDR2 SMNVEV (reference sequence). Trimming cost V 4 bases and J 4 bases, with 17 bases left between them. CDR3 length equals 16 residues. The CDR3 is CASSSEWGAIYNEQFF. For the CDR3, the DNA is TGTGCCAGCAGTTCCGAGTGGGGAGCAATATACAATGAGCAGTTCTTC.

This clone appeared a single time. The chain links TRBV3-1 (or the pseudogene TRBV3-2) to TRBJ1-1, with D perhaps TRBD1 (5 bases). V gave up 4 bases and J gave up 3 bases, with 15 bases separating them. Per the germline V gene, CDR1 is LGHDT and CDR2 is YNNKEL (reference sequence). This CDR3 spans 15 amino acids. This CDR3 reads CASSPLWGGHTEAFF. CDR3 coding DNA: TGTGCCAGCAGCCCTCTCTGGGGGGGTCACACTGAAGCTTTCTTT.

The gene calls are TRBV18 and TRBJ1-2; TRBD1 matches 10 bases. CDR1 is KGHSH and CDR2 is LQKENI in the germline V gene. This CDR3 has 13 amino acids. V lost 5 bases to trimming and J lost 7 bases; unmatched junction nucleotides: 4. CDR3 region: CASSEDRGSGYTF. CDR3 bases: TGTGCCAGCTCAGAGGACAGGGGGAGTGGCTACACCTTC.

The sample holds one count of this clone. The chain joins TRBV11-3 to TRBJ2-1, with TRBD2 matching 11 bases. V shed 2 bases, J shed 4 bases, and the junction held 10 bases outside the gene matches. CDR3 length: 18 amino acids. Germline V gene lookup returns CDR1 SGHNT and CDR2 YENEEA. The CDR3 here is CASSLTTRTSGLYNEQFF. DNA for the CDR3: TGTGCCAGCAGCTTAACCACCCGGACTAGCGGGCTTTACAATGAGCAGTTCTTC.

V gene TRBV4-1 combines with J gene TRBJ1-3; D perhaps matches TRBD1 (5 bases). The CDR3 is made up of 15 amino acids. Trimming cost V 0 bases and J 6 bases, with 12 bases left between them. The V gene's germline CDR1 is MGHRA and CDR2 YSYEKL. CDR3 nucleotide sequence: TGCGCCAGCAGCCAAGAAGGCGTCAGGGAAAACACCATATATTTT. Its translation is CASSQEGVRENTIYF.

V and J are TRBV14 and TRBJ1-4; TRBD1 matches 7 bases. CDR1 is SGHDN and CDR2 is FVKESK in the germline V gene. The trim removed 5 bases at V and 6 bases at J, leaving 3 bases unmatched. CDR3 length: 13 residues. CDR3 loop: CASSWRGHEKLFF. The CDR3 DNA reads TGTGCCAGCAGCTGGAGGGGGCATGAAAAACTGTTTTTT.

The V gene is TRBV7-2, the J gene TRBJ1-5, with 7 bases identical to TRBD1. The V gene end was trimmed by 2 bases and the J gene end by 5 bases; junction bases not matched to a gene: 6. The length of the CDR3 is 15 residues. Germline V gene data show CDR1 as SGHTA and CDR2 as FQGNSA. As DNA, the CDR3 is TGTGCCAGCAGCTTAACGGGACAGAGAGATCAGCCCCAGCATTTT. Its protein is CASSLTGQRDQPQHF. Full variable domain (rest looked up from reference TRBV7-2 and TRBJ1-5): GAGVSQSPSNKVTEKGKDVELRCDPISGHTALYWYRQSLGQGLEFLIYFQGNSAPDKSGLPSDRFSAERTGGSVSTLTIQRTQQEDSAVYLCASSLTGQRDQPQHFGDGTRLSIL.

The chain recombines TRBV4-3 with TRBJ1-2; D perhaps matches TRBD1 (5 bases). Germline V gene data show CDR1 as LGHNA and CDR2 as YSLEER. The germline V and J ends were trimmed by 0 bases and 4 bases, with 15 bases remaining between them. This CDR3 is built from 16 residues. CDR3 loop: CASSQDYPGQGYGYTF. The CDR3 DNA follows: TGCGCCAGCAGCCAAGATTATCCCGGGCAGGGCTATGGCTACACCTTC.

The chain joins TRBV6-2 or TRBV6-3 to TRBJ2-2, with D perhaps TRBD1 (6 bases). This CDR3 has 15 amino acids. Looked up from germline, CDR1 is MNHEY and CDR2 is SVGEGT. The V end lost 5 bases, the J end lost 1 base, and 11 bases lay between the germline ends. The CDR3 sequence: CASSPLDRNTGELFF. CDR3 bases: TGTGCCAGCAGTCCATTGGACAGGAACACCGGGGAGCTGTTTTTT.

The CDR3 spells CASSLVGWRELNYEQYF. The CDR3 DNA sequence: TGTGCCAGCAGCTTGGTGGGGTGGCGGGAGCTAAACTACGAGCAGTACTTC. The chain is built from TRBV5-8 and TRBJ2-7; 7 bases are shared with TRBD2. V trimming: 0 bases; J trimming: 3 bases; junction bases outside the gene matches: 12. The CDR3 consists of 17 residues. CDR1 and CDR2 (germline): SGHTS, YDEGEE.

CDR3 residues: CATSRTSGYNEQFF. Here the CDR3 DNA reads TGTGCCACCAGCAGGACTAGCGGGTACAATGAGCAGTTCTTC. V gene TRBV15 combines with J gene TRBJ2-1; 10 nucleotides match TRBD2. This CDR3 has 14 residues. Per the germline V gene, CDR1 is LNHNV and CDR2 is YYDKDF (reference sequence). V lost 3 bases and J lost 4; bases outside the gene matches: 0.

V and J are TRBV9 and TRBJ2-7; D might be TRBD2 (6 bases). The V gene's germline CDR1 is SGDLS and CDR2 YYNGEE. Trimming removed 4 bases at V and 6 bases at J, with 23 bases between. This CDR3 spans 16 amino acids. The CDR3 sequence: CASSPGVESTPGEQYV. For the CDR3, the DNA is TGTGCCAGCAGCCCGGGGGTAGAGTCTACCCCGGGCGAGCAGTACGTC.

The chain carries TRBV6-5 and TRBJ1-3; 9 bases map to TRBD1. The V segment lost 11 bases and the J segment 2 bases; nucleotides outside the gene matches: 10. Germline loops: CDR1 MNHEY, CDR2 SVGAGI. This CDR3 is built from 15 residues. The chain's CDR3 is CASILDRGPGNTIYF. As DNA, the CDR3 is TGTGCCTCAATTTTGGACAGGGGACCTGGAAACACCATATATTTT.

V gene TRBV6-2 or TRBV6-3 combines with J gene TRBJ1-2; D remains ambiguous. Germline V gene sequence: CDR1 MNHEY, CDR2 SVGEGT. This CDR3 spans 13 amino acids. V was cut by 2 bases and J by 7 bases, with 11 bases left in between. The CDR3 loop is CASSYRGETGYTF. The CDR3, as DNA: TGTGCCAGCAGTTACCGCGGGGAAACTGGCTACACCTTC.

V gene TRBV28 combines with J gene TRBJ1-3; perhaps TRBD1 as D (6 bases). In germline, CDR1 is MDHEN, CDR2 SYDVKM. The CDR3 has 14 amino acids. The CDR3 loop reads CVVSQGLSGNTIYF. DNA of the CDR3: TGTGTCGTATCTCAGGGGCTATCTGGAAACACCATATATTTT. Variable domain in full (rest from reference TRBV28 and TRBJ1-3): DVKVTQSSRYLVKRTGEKVFLECVQDMDHENMFWYRQDPGLGLRLIYFSYDVKMKEKGDIPEGYSVSREKKERFSLILESASTNQTSMYLCVVSQGLSGNTIYFGEGSWLTVV.

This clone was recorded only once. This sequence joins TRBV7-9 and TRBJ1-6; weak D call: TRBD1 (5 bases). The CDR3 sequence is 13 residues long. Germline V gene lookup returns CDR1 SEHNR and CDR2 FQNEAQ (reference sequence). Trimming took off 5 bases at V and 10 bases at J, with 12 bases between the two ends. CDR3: CASSPPTASPLHF. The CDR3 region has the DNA TGTGCCAGCAGCCCCCCGACAGCATCACCCCTCCACTTT.

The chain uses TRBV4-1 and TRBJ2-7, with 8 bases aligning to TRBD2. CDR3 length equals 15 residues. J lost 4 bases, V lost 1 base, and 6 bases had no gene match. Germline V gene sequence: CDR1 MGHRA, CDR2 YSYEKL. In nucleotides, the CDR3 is TGCGCCAGCAGCCAAGGCTGGCAGCGGGGGTACGAGCAGTACTTC. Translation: CASSQGWQRGYEQYF.

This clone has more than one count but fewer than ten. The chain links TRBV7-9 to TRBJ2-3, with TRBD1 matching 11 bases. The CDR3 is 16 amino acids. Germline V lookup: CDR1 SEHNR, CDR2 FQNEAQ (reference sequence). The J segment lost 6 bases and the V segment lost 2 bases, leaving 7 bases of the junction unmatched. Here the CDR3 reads CASSLTWTGGADTQYF. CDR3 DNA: TGTGCCAGCAGCTTAACATGGACAGGGGGCGCGGATACGCAGTATTTT. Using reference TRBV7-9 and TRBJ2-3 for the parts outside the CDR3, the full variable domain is DTGVSQNPRHKITKRGQNVTFRCDPISEHNRLYWYRQTLGQGPEFLTYFQNEAQLEKSRLLSDRFSAERPKGSFSTLEIQRTEQGDSAMYLCASSLTWTGGADTQYFGPGTRLTVL.

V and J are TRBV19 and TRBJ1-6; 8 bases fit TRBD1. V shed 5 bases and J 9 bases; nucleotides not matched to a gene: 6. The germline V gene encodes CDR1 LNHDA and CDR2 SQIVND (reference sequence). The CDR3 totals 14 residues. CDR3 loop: CASSGQGLSSPLHF. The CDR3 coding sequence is TGTGCCAGTAGTGGACAGGGATTGTCTTCACCCCTCCACTTT.

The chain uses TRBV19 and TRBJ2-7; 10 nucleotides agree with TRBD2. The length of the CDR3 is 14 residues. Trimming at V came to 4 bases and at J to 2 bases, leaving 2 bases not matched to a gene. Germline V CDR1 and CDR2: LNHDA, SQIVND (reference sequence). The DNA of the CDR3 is TGTGCCAGTAGTAGGACTAGCGGTACCTACGAGCAGTACTTC. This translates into CASSRTSGTYEQYF.

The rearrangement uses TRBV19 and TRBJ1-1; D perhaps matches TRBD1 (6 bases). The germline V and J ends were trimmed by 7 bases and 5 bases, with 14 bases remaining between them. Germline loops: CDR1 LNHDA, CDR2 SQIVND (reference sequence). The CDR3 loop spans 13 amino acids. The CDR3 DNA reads TGTGCCAGTAACCTGAGGGGGAAAACTGAAGCTTTCTTT. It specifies CASNLRGKTEAFF.